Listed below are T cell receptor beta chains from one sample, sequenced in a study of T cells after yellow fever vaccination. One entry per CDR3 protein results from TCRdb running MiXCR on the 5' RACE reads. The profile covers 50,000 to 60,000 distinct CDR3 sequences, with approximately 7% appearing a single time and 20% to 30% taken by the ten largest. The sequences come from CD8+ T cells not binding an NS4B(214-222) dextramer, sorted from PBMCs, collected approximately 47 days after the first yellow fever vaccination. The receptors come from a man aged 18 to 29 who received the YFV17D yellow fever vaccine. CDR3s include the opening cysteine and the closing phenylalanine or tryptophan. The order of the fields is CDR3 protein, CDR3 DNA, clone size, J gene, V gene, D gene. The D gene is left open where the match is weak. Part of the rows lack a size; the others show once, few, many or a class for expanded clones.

cdr3_aa: CASSYQFLAGGSGANVLTF; cdr3_nt: TGTGCCAGCAGTTACCAATTTTTAGCGGGGGGATCAGGGGCCAACGTCCTGACTTTC; clone_size: many; j_call: TRBJ2-6; v_call: TRBV6-2/TRBV6-3; d_call: TRBD2
cdr3_aa: CASSLESPGRSGSPLHF; cdr3_nt: TGTGCCAGCAGCTTAGAGTCCCCTGGCAGGTCGGGTTCACCCCTCCACTTT; clone_size: few; j_call: TRBJ1-6; v_call: TRBV7-2; d_call: .
cdr3_aa: CASSLEQRENEQFF; cdr3_nt: TGTGCCAGCAGCTTAGAGCAGAGGGAAAATGAGCAGTTCTTC; clone_size: .; j_call: TRBJ2-1; v_call: TRBV7-6; d_call: .
cdr3_aa: CASSKTRTDEDYGYTF; cdr3_nt: TGTGCCAGCAGCAAAACTAGGACAGATGAGGACTATGGCTACACCTTC; clone_size: .; j_call: TRBJ1-2; v_call: TRBV21-1; d_call: .
cdr3_aa: CASSISGGPQETQYF; cdr3_nt: TGTGCCAGCAGCATTAGCGGGGGACCTCAAGAGACCCAGTACTTC; clone_size: many; j_call: TRBJ2-5; v_call: TRBV7-3; d_call: TRBD2
cdr3_aa: CAWSGLLAGANNEQFF; cdr3_nt: TGTGCCTGGAGTGGTCTCCTAGCGGGGGCCAACAATGAGCAGTTCTTC; clone_size: many; j_call: TRBJ2-1; v_call: TRBV30; d_call: TRBD2
cdr3_aa: CASGSYNSPLHF; cdr3_nt: TGCGCCAGCGGAAGTTATAATTCACCCCTCCACTTT; clone_size: many; j_call: TRBJ1-6; v_call: TRBV4-1; d_call: .
cdr3_aa: CASSFLNLRDQGGGTF; cdr3_nt: TGTGCCAGCAGCTTCCTTAACCTCCGGGACCAAGGAGGGGGCACCTTC; clone_size: many; j_call: TRBJ1-2; v_call: TRBV5-4; d_call: .
cdr3_aa: CASSQGTSAQETQYF; cdr3_nt: TGCGCCAGCAGCCAGGGGACTAGCGCACAAGAGACCCAGTACTTC; clone_size: many; j_call: TRBJ2-5; v_call: TRBV4-1; d_call: TRBD2
cdr3_aa: CASRQGQGRKTEAFF; cdr3_nt: TGTGCCAGCAGACAGGGACAGGGGAGGAAGACTGAAGCTTTCTTT; clone_size: .; j_call: TRBJ1-1; v_call: TRBV3-1; d_call: TRBD1
cdr3_aa: CASSFWGGDQPQHF; cdr3_nt: TGTGCCAGCAGTTTTTGGGGAGGCGATCAGCCCCAGCATTTT; clone_size: many; j_call: TRBJ1-5; v_call: TRBV12-3/TRBV12-4; d_call: .
cdr3_aa: CAWSVSTYSYTF; cdr3_nt: TGTGCCTGGAGTGTATCGACGTATTCCTACACCTTC; clone_size: many; j_call: TRBJ1-2; v_call: TRBV30; d_call: .
cdr3_aa: CATSRDYSYGYTF; cdr3_nt: TGTGCCACCAGCAGAGATTATTCCTATGGCTACACCTTC; clone_size: many; j_call: TRBJ1-2; v_call: TRBV15; d_call: .
cdr3_aa: CASSFRTGFSYNEQFF; cdr3_nt: TGTGCCAGCAGCTTCCGTACAGGGTTTTCCTACAATGAGCAGTTCTTC; clone_size: many; j_call: TRBJ2-1; v_call: TRBV5-5; d_call: .
cdr3_aa: CASRDRNSGGSPAGELFF; cdr3_nt: TGCGCCAGCAGAGATCGTAATAGCGGGGGATCTCCCGCCGGGGAGCTGTTTTTT; clone_size: many; j_call: TRBJ2-2; v_call: TRBV5-1; d_call: TRBD2
cdr3_aa: CASSFLAGGPYNEQFF; cdr3_nt: TGTGCCAGCAGTTTCCTCGCGGGGGGGCCTTACAATGAGCAGTTCTTC; clone_size: medium-sized; j_call: TRBJ2-1; v_call: TRBV12-3/TRBV12-4; d_call: TRBD2
cdr3_aa: CASSLGPMDGFF; cdr3_nt: TGTGCCAGCAGCTTAGGACCGATGGATGGGTTCTTC; clone_size: few; j_call: TRBJ2-1; v_call: TRBV7-9; d_call: .
cdr3_aa: CASSQDWIRTGMNTEAFF; cdr3_nt: TGTGCCAGCAGCCAAGATTGGATAAGGACAGGAATGAACACTGAAGCTTTCTTT; clone_size: many; j_call: TRBJ1-1; v_call: TRBV4-2; d_call: TRBD1
cdr3_aa: CASSLDFLASGATGELFF; cdr3_nt: TGTGCCAGCAGCTTAGATTTTTTGGCTAGCGGGGCCACCGGGGAGCTGTTTTTT; clone_size: .; j_call: TRBJ2-2; v_call: TRBV7-6; d_call: TRBD2
cdr3_aa: CASSYNSPTRSYNEQFF; cdr3_nt: TGTGCCAGCAGTTATAATTCCCCGACGAGGTCCTACAATGAGCAGTTCTTC; clone_size: many; j_call: TRBJ2-1; v_call: TRBV6-5; d_call: .
cdr3_aa: CASSYSIQGPSEETQYF; cdr3_nt: TGTGCCAGCAGTTACTCGATTCAAGGGCCATCGGAAGAGACCCAGTACTTC; clone_size: few; j_call: TRBJ2-5; v_call: TRBV6-2/TRBV6-3; d_call: .
cdr3_aa: CASSQDPLAEETQYF; cdr3_nt: TGCGCCAGCAGCCAAGATCCACTAGCCGAAGAGACCCAGTACTTC; clone_size: many; j_call: TRBJ2-5; v_call: TRBV4-1; d_call: .
cdr3_aa: CASSGTGGANVETQYF; cdr3_nt: TGTGCCAGCAGTGGCACAGGGGGCGCTAATGTTGAGACCCAGTACTTC; clone_size: .; j_call: TRBJ2-5; v_call: TRBV5-6; d_call: TRBD1
cdr3_aa: CASSQGGTTEAFF; cdr3_nt: TGCGCCAGCAGCCAAGGGGGGACCACTGAAGCTTTCTTT; clone_size: many; j_call: TRBJ1-1; v_call: TRBV4-1; d_call: .
cdr3_aa: CASEPGPSETQYF; cdr3_nt: TGTGCCAGCGAGCCGGGACCTAGTGAGACCCAGTACTTC; clone_size: many; j_call: TRBJ2-5; v_call: TRBV6-2/TRBV6-3; d_call: .
cdr3_aa: CASTTSGGPSYNEQFF; cdr3_nt: TGTGCCAGCACGACTAGCGGGGGGCCCTCCTACAATGAGCAGTTCTTC; clone_size: few; j_call: TRBJ2-1; v_call: TRBV6-1; d_call: TRBD2
cdr3_aa: CASSGWGNAGELFF; cdr3_nt: TGTGCTAGCAGCGGGTGGGGAAACGCCGGGGAGCTGTTTTTT; clone_size: .; j_call: TRBJ2-2; v_call: TRBV7-7; d_call: .
cdr3_aa: CASASGGIAGELFF; cdr3_nt: TGTGCCAGCGCTAGCGGGGGGATCGCGGGGGAGCTGTTTTTT; clone_size: many; j_call: TRBJ2-2; v_call: TRBV6-5; d_call: TRBD2
cdr3_aa: CASSRVTGGDGYTF; cdr3_nt: TGCGCCAGCAGCCGAGTAACAGGGGGCGATGGCTACACCTTC; clone_size: few; j_call: TRBJ1-2; v_call: TRBV4-1; d_call: TRBD1